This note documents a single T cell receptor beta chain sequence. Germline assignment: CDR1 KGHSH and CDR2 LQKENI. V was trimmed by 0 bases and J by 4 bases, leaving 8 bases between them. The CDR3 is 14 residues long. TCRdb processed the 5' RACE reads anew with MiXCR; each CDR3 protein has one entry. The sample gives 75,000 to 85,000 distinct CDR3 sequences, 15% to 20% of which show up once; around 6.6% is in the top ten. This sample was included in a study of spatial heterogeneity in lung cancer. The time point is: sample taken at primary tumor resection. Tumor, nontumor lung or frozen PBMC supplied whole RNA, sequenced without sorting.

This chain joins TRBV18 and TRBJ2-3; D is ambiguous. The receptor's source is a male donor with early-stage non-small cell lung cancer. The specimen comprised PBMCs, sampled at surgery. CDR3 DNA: TGTGCCAGCTCACCACCTTATGGAGCAGATACGCAGTATTTT. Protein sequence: CASSPPYGADTQYF.